One and the same sample provided the 24 T cell receptor beta chains below, sequenced in a study of memory CD4+ T cells and cytomegalovirus serostatus. The sort gate was single viable CD3+CD4+CD8-CD45RO+ cells for memory CD4+ T cells. TCRdb's table, derived via immunoSEQ multiplex PCR, lists solely in-frame clones and lacks some. The repertoire holds under 85,000 clones, with 60% to 80% as singletons. What was sequenced was memory CD4+ T cells from blood. These receptors all come from an adult in good health and CMV-seropositive.

The chain links TRBV30 to TRBJ2-5; D remains unclear. The CDR3 extends over 14 amino acids. V was clipped by 2 bases and J by 4 bases, with 14 bases between them. The germline V gene encodes CDR1 GTSNPN and CDR2 SVGIG (reference sequence). The chain's CDR3 is CAWSYFSGPETQYF. The CDR3 region has the DNA TGTGCCTGGAGTTATTTTTCAGGTCCAGAGACCCAGTACTTC.

This chain uses TRBV9 with TRBJ1-2; D not certain. V gave up 0 bases and J gave up 4 bases, with 4 bases separating them. Germline V gene sequence: CDR1 SGDLS, CDR2 YYNGEE. The CDR3 runs to 12 residues. CDR3 in amino acids: CASSVDGYGYTF. DNA for the CDR3: TGTGCCAGCAGCGTAGATGGCTATGGCTACACCTTC.

There are a few counts of this clone. J is TRBJ2-5 and V is TRBV11-3, with no clear D. V dropped 3 bases and J dropped 5 bases, with 10 bases sitting between them. There are 13 residues in the CDR3. Germline CDR1 SGHNT, CDR2 YENEEA. The CDR3, as DNA: TGTGCCAGCAGCTTCTCAGAGAGGGAGACCCAGTACTTC. It specifies CASSFSERETQYF.

The V call is TRBV6-5, the J call TRBJ1-5, with TRBD1 matching over 7 bases. Trimming took 4 bases from V and 3 from J; bases not matched to a gene: 9. The CDR3 consists of 16 residues. Per germline, CDR1 MNHEY and CDR2 SVGAGI. DNA of the CDR3: TGTGCCAGCAGTTTCCAGCCGGGACAGATCAATCAGCCCCAGCATTTT. Its protein product is CASSFQPGQINQPQHF.

This clone was picked up a small number of times. This chain joins TRBV19 and TRBJ2-1; D may match TRBD1 or TRBD2 (5 bases each). Per the germline V gene, CDR1 is LNHDA and CDR2 is SQIVND (reference sequence). The CDR3 runs to 14 residues. Trimming took off 3 bases at V and 8 bases at J, with 14 bases between the two ends. The chain's CDR3 is CASSITGQTYEQFF. Here the CDR3 DNA reads TGTGCCAGTAGTATCACGGGGCAAACTTATGAGCAGTTCTTC.

The rearrangement joins TRBV13 to TRBJ1-2, with D tentatively TRBD1 (6 bases). CDR3 length: 15 residues. The germline V gene encodes CDR1 PRHDT and CDR2 FYEKMQ (reference sequence). V was shortened by 5 bases and J by 4 bases, with 17 bases between the two germline ends. DNA of the CDR3: TGTGCCAGCAGCATTAAGGACAGAAAAAGCTATGGCTACACCTTC. Protein product: CASSIKDRKSYGYTF. The entire variable domain, with the rest obtained from reference TRBV13 and TRBJ1-2, is as follows: AAGVIQSPRHLIKEKRETATLKCYPIPRHDTVYWYQQGPGQDPQFLISFYEKMQSDKGSIPDRFSAQQFSDYHSELNMSSLELGDSALYFCASSIKDRKSYGYTFGSGTRLTVV.

The gene calls are TRBV29-1 and TRBJ1-2; tentatively, D is TRBD1 (5 bases). CDR1 is SQVTM and CDR2 is ANQGSEA in the germline V gene. V shed 8 bases and J shed 6 bases, with 19 bases lying between them. CDR3 length: 13 residues. The CDR3 sequence is CSLRTGGGDGYTF. The DNA for the CDR3 is TGCAGCCTCCGGACGGGGGGGGGTGATGGCTACACCTTC.

The genes are TRBV19 and TRBJ1-1, with TRBD1 as a possible D gene (5 bases). Germline loops: CDR1 LNHDA, CDR2 SQIVND (reference sequence). The CDR3 runs 12 residues. V lost 3 bases, J lost 6 bases, and 8 bases lay in between. CDR3 sequence: CASSMRGAEAFF. The CDR3 DNA is TGTGCCAGTAGTATGAGGGGCGCTGAAGCTTTCTTT.

The chain is built from TRBV2 and TRBJ1-1; D perhaps matches TRBD1 (6 bases). The CDR3 spans 16 residues. V shed 3 bases and J shed 2 bases, with 16 bases lying between them. Looked up from germline, CDR1 is SNHLY and CDR2 is FYNNEI. The CDR3 spells CASSDNPGQRNTEAFF. The CDR3 bases are TGTGCCAGCAGTGATAATCCGGGACAAAGAAACACTGAAGCTTTCTTT.

This chain connects TRBV4-1 to TRBJ1-1; the D gene is possibly TRBD1 (6 bases). CDR1 MGHRA and CDR2 YSYEKL come from the germline V gene. V shed 1 base and J shed 6 bases, with 15 bases lying between them. CDR3 length: 15 residues. CDR3 sequence: CASSQGYGGEAEAFF. CDR3 DNA: TGCGCCAGCAGCCAAGGGTACGGGGGCGAGGCTGAAGCTTTCTTT.

This clone has just a few counts. The J gene is TRBJ1-1, the V gene TRBV6-4; a weak D match, TRBD1 (6 bases). The V gene lost 2 bases and the J gene lost 5 bases, with 9 bases spanning the gap. This CDR3 is 13 amino acids long. Germline V CDR1 and CDR2: MRHNA, SNTAGT. CDR3 bases: TGTGCCAGCAGTGACGAGGGGGGGACTGAAGCTTTCTTT. The encoded protein is CASSDEGGTEAFF.

V and J are TRBV6-1 and TRBJ1-2; a weak D match, TRBD1 (5 bases). The germline gives CDR1 MNHNS, CDR2 SASEGT. The CDR3 has 12 amino acids. V dropped 5 bases and J dropped 1 base, with 5 bases sitting between them. CDR3 sequence: CASSRGNYGYTF. In nucleotides, the CDR3 is TGTGCCAGCAGTAGGGGTAACTATGGCTACACCTTC.

This clone was counted only a few times. The chain links TRBV28 to TRBJ1-5; D gene ambiguous. Germline V gives CDR1 MDHEN, CDR2 SYDVKM. The CDR3 consists of 14 residues. V was cut by 4 bases and J by 7 bases, with 14 bases left in between. The CDR3 reads CASSSTNWEQPQHF. CDR3 coding DNA: TGTGCCAGCAGTTCGACCAACTGGGAGCAGCCCCAGCATTTT.

The gene calls are TRBV15 and TRBJ1-5; 8 bases match TRBD1. This CDR3 is built from 17 residues. With 3 bases clipped from V and 3 bases from J, the junction kept 10 bases outside the gene matches. The germline CDR1 and CDR2 sequences are LNHNV and YYDKDF (reference sequence). CDR3 region: CATSSGFDRGPNQPQHF. Written as DNA, the CDR3 is TGTGCCACCAGCAGCGGTTTCGACAGGGGACCCAATCAGCCCCAGCATTTT.

The table lists this clone with a few counts. The rearrangement uses TRBV27 and TRBJ1-3, with TRBD1 matching over 7 bases. The CDR3 consists of 14 residues. V lost 8 bases, J lost 4 bases, and 8 bases stayed unmatched. Germline V lookup: CDR1 MNHEY, CDR2 SMNVEV (reference sequence). The CDR3 DNA sequence: TGTGCCAGCCCGCCTACAGGGGTAGGAAACACCATATATTTT. This gives the protein CASPPTGVGNTIYF.

This chain joins TRBV5-6 and TRBJ2-7; a possible D gene is TRBD2 (6 bases). Germline values: CDR1 SGHDT, CDR2 YYEEEE. This CDR3 region has 13 residues. V lost 5 bases, J lost 5 bases, and 14 bases lay in between. The CDR3 loop reads CASRSGRTDEQYV. CDR3 nucleotides: TGTGCCAGCAGGTCCGGGAGAACGGACGAGCAGTACGTC.

The genes are TRBV7-9 and TRBJ2-3, with D unclear. CDR3 length equals 14 residues. Germline assignment: CDR1 SEHNR and CDR2 FQNEAQ (reference sequence). Trimming left V 0 bases short and J 4 bases short, with 8 bases between. CDR3 residues: CASSLANGADTQYF. CDR3 bases: TGTGCCAGCAGCTTAGCAAATGGGGCAGATACGCAGTATTTT.

The V and J genes are TRBV28 and TRBJ1-1; perhaps TRBD1 as D (6 bases). This CDR3 region has 14 residues. Trimming removed 11 bases from V and 6 bases from J, with 22 bases in between. Per the germline V gene, CDR1 is MDHEN and CDR2 is SYDVKM. Here the CDR3 DNA reads TGTGCCGTTGGCAGGGGATGGGTCGGGTCTGAAGCTTTCTTT. Its protein product is CAVGRGWVGSEAFF.

The chain is built from TRBV7-9 and TRBJ1-5; D is unclear. With 1 base removed from V and 6 bases from J, the gap between germline ends came to 22 bases. Germline-derived CDR1 and CDR2 are SEHNR and FQNEAQ (reference sequence). CDR3 size: 18 residues. The CDR3 loop reads CASSLETNPYGVGQPQHF. The CDR3 coding sequence is TGTGCCAGCAGCTTAGAAACAAACCCTTACGGCGTAGGTCAGCCCCAGCATTTT.

The chain has TRBV13 and TRBJ2-7, with TRBD2 identical over 9 bases. Trimming cost V 2 bases and J 1 base; bases outside gene matches: 3. The CDR3 is 15 residues long. Germline CDR1 reads PRHDT; CDR2 reads FYEKMQ (reference sequence). CDR3 in amino acids: CASSLRGLASYEQYV. Written as DNA, the CDR3 is TGTGCCAGCAGCTTAAGAGGACTAGCGTCCTACGAGCAGTACGTC.

The genes are TRBV15 and TRBJ1-2, with D unclear. The CDR3 has 12 amino acids. Trimming shortened V by 0 bases and J by 8 bases, and 7 bases separated the two germline ends. Germline CDR1 reads LNHNV; CDR2 reads YYDKDF (reference sequence). CDR3 sequence reads: CATSRDTWGYTF. CDR3 sequence (DNA): TGTGCCACCAGCAGAGACACCTGGGGCTACACCTTC.

This clone has only a few counts. The rearrangement links TRBV30 to TRBJ1-2, with D maybe TRBD1 (5 bases). Deletions cut 1 base from V and 8 bases from J, with 20 bases between. Per the germline V gene, CDR1 is GTSNPN and CDR2 is SVGIG (reference sequence). This CDR3 has 15 amino acids. The CDR3 DNA sequence: TGTGCCTGGAGTGCCCAAGGCGGGGCGGCGCGGGGCTACACCTTC. Encoded protein: CAWSAQGGAARGYTF.

This clone was seen once. This rearrangement joins TRBV7-9 to TRBJ2-2; D uncertain. This CDR3 is 15 amino acids long. Germline CDR1 reads SEHNR; CDR2 reads FQNEAQ (reference sequence). The germline V and J ends were trimmed by 0 bases and 6 bases, with 11 bases remaining between them. The CDR3 coding sequence is TGTGCCAGCAGCTTAGCGCGTTCGTGGGCCGGGGAGCTGTTTTTT. This translates into CASSLARSWAGELFF.

The V gene is TRBV11-2, the J gene TRBJ2-7, with D hard to call. The CDR3 has 13 amino acids. Trimming shortened V by 5 bases and J by 0 bases, and 8 bases separated the two germline ends. The germline CDR1 and CDR2 sequences are SGHAT and FQNNGV. The CDR3 loop reads CASSHRFSYEQYV. In DNA, the CDR3 is TGTGCCAGCAGCCACCGATTCTCCTACGAGCAGTACGTC.